Each of the 10 T cell receptor beta chains below was sequenced from the same sample in a study of radiation and T cells in renal cell carcinoma. Only in-frame clones appear in the TCRdb table, and some are missing; sequencing was by immunoSEQ multiplex PCR. The sample has 75,000 to 95,000 clones; around four fifths are singletons. Documented time point: blood 4 weeks post-SBRT, at nephrectomy. Treatment described: 15 Gy SBRT to primary tumor, nephrectomy 4 weeks later. The specimen comprised blood, sampled from a patient whose treatment included radiotherapy and nephrectomy. All receptors derive from a man aged 50-59 years with renal cell carcinoma.

The chain uses TRBV2 and TRBJ2-3; D remains unclear. Germline V lookup: CDR1 SNHLY, CDR2 FYNNEI. The V and J ends lost 5 bases and 2 bases respectively, with 8 bases between them. The CDR3 runs 13 residues. CDR3 nucleotide sequence: TGTGCCAGCAGTTCCCGACTCACAGATACGCAGTATTTT. This codes for CASSSRLTDTQYF.

With regard to this clone: Distinct nucleotide sequences in the sample also encode this CDR3. This chain joins TRBV6-1 and TRBJ2-5; D perhaps matches TRBD2 (5 bases). The CDR3 loop spans 14 amino acids. The V end lost 4 bases, the J end lost 4 bases, and 13 bases lay between the germline ends. CDR1 and CDR2 from the germline V gene are MNHNS and SASEGT. The DNA of the CDR3 is TGTGCCAGCAGTGGAGGGCAAGGGTCAGAGACCCAGTACTTC. This encodes CASSGGQGSETQYF.

This clone was counted once. This chain joins TRBV11-2 and TRBJ1-2; 7 bases map to TRBD1. Germline V gene lookup returns CDR1 SGHAT and CDR2 FQNNGV. Losses at the gene ends were 1 base for V and 6 bases for J; bases not matched to a gene: 8. The CDR3 covers 15 residues. The CDR3 region is CASSLVQGTADGYTF. The DNA of the CDR3 is TGTGCCAGCAGCTTAGTCCAAGGGACAGCTGATGGCTACACCTTC.

The rearrangement joins TRBV30 to TRBJ2-2; 8 nucleotides align to TRBD1. This CDR3 comprises 14 residues. Germline CDR1 and CDR2: GTSNPN and SVGIG (reference sequence). V gave up 3 bases and J gave up 2 bases; unmatched junction bases: 2. The CDR3 protein is CAWRQGGNTGELFF. The CDR3 bases are TGTGCCTGGAGACAGGGGGGTAACACCGGGGAGCTGTTTTTT.

The rearrangement uses TRBV19 and TRBJ1-2; TRBD1 agrees at 7 bases. Germline V gives CDR1 LNHDA, CDR2 SQIVND (reference sequence). J gave up 2 bases and V 4 bases, and 7 bases lay outside the gene matches. The CDR3 extends over 15 amino acids. The CDR3 protein is CASSKTGPLNYGYTF. CDR3 bases: TGTGCCAGTAGTAAGACAGGGCCCCTGAACTATGGCTACACCTTC.

In its sample, this clone was seen once. V gene TRBV6-6 combines with J gene TRBJ2-3; D is ambiguous. Germline V gives CDR1 MNHNY, CDR2 SVGAGI (reference sequence). With 6 bases removed from V and 1 base from J, the gap between germline ends came to 8 bases. The CDR3 has 13 residues. CDR3 residues: CASSGLGTDTQYF. The CDR3 region has the DNA TGTGCCAGCAGCGGGCTGGGCACAGATACGCAGTATTTT.

The chain couples TRBV29-1 to TRBJ2-5; 8 bases are a match to TRBD1. The germline CDR1 and CDR2 sequences are SQVTM and ANQGSEA. The length of the CDR3 is 14 residues. The ends lost 6 bases at V and 4 bases at J; junction bases unmatched: 10. In DNA, the CDR3 is TGCAGCGTCAATGACAGGGGAGGAGGAGAGACCCAGTACTTC. This translates into CSVNDRGGGETQYF.

V and J are TRBV6-5 and TRBJ2-7; tentatively, D is TRBD1 or TRBD2 (5 bases each). Between the trimmed V and J ends, which lost 0 bases and 2 bases, there was a span of 8 bases. Germline values: CDR1 MNHEY, CDR2 SVGAGI. The CDR3 totals 14 residues. As DNA, the CDR3 is TGTGCCAGCAGTTACTCACAGGAGGCCTACGAGCAGTACTTC. Protein sequence: CASSYSQEAYEQYF.

The V gene is TRBV5-1, the J gene TRBJ1-5; perhaps TRBD1 as D (5 bases). This CDR3 has 14 amino acids. Germline V gene data show CDR1 as SGHRS and CDR2 as YFSETQ. V dropped 2 bases and J dropped 5 bases, with 11 bases sitting between them. CDR3 region: CASSFGGEDQPQHF. CDR3 coding DNA: TGCGCCAGCAGCTTCGGGGGTGAGGATCAGCCCCAGCATTTT.

J is TRBJ2-3 and V is TRBV10-3; D gene uncertain. CDR1 and CDR2 from the germline V gene are ENHRY and SYGVKD. This CDR3 is built from 14 residues. Trimming removed 3 bases from V and 4 bases from J, with 11 bases in between. Here the CDR3 DNA reads TGTGCCATCAGTGATGATATTAACTCAGATACGCAGTATTTT. Amino acid sequence: CAISDDINSDTQYF.